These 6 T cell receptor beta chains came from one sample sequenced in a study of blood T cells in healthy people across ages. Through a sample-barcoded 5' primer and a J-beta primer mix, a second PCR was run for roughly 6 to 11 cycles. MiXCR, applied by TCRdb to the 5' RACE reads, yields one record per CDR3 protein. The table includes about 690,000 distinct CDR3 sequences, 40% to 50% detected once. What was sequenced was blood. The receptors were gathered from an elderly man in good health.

For the CDR3, the DNA is TGTGCCAGCAGTTTCCGCGGGGGGAACAATGAGCAGTTCTTC. The encoded protein is CASSFRGGNNEQFF. The chain carries TRBV27 and TRBJ2-1, with 8 bases that match TRBD2. CDR1 is MNHEY, CDR2 SMNVEV, per germline (reference sequence). The V segment lost 3 bases and the J segment 5 bases; nucleotides outside the gene matches: 3. This CDR3 is built from 14 residues.

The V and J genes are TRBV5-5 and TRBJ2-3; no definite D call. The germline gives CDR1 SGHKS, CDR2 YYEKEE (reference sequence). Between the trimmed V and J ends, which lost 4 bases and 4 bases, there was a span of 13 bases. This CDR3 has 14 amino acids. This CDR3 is CASSLRSSADTQYF. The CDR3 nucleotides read TGTGCCAGCAGCCTCAGGTCCAGTGCAGATACGCAGTATTTT.

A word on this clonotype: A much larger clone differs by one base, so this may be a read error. CDR3 sequence reads: CSARGGGAVSYEQYF. The CDR3 DNA reads as TGCAGTGCTAGAGGTGGGGGCGCGGTATCCTACGAGCAGTACTTC. The chain couples TRBV20-1 to TRBJ2-7; D may be TRBD1 (6 bases). Trimming took 1 base from V and 1 from J, leaving 14 bases between them. The CDR3 totals 15 residues. CDR1 and CDR2 (germline): DFQATT, SNEGSKA (reference sequence).

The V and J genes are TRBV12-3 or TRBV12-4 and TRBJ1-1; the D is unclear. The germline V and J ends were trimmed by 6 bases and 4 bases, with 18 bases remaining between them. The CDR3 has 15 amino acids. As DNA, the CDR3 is TGTGCCAGCAGCGGCCCGGATCTCCGGGGCACTGAAGCTTTCTTT. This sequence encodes CASSGPDLRGTEAFF.

The CDR3 sequence is CASSNQGLAKKDEQFF. The CDR3 coding sequence is TGTGCCAGCAGCAATCAAGGACTAGCGAAGAAGGATGAGCAGTTCTTC. The rearrangement links TRBV7-3 to TRBJ2-1; 9 nucleotides agree with TRBD2. The germline V gene has CDR1 SGHTA and CDR2 FQGTGA. V dropped 5 bases and J dropped 8; count of bases not matched to a gene: 13. The CDR3 runs to 16 residues.

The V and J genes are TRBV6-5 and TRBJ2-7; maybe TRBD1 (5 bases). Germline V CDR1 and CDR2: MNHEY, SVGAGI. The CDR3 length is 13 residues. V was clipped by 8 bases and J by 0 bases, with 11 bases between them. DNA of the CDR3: TGTGCCAGCGCACAGGATTCCTCCTACGAGCAGTACTTC. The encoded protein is CASAQDSSYEQYF.